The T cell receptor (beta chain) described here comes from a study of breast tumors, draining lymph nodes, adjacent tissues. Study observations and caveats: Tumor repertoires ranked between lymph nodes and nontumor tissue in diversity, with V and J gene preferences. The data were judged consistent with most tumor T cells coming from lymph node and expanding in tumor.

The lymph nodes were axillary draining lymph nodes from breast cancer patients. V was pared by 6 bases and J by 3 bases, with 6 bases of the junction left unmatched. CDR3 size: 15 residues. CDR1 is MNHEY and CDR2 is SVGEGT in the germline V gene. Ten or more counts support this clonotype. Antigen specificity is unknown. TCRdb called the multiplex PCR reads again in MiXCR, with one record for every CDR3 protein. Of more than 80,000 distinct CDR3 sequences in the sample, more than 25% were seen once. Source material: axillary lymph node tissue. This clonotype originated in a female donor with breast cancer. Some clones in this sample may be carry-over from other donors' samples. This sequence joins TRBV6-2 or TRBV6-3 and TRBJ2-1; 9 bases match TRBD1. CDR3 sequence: CASSDRGKGYNEQFF. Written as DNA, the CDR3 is TGTGCCAGCAGCGACAGGGGGAAAGGCTACAATGAGCAGTTCTTC.